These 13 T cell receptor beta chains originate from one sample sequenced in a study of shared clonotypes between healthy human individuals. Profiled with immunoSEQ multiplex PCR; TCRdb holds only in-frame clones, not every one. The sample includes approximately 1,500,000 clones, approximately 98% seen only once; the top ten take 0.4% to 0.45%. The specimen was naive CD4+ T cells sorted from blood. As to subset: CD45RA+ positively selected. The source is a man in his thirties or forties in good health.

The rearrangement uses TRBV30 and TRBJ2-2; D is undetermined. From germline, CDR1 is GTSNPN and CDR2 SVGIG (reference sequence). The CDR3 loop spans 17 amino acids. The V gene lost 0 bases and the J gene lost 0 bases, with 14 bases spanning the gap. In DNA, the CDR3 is TGTGCCTGGAGTGTGGCCATCCTCTCTCCGAACACCGGGGAGCTGTTTTTT. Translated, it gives CAWSVAILSPNTGELFF. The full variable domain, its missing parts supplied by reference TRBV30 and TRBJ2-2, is SQTIHQWPATLVQPVGSPLSLECTVEGTSNPNLYWYRQAAGRGLQLLFYSVGIGQISSEVPQNLSASRPQDRQFILSSKKLLLSDSGFYLCAWSVAILSPNTGELFFGEGSRLTVL.

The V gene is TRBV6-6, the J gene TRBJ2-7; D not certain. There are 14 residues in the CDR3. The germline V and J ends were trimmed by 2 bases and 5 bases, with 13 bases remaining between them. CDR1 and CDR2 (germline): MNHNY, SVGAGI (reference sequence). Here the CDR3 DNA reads TGTGCCAGCAGTTACACGGAATCCGTCGACGAGCAGTACTTC. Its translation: CASSYTESVDEQYF.

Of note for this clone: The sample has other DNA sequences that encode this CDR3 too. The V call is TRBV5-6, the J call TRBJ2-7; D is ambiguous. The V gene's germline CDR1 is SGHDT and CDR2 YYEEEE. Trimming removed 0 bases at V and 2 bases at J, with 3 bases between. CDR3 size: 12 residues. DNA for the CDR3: TGTGCCAGCAGCTTGGCTGCCTACGAGCAGTACTTC. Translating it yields CASSLAAYEQYF.

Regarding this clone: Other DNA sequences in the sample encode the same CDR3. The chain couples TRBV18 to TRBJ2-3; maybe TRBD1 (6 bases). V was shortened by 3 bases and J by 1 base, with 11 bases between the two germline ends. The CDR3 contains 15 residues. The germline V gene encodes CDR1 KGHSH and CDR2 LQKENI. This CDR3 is CASSPLAGGTDTQYF. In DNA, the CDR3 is TGTGCCAGCTCACCCCTGGCAGGGGGCACAGATACGCAGTATTTT.

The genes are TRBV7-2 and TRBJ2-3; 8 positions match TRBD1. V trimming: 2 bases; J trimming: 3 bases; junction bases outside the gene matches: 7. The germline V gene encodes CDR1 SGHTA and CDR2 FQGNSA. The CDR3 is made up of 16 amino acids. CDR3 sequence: CASSLRAGGGTDTQYF. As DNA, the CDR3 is TGTGCCAGCAGCTTAAGGGCAGGGGGCGGAACAGATACGCAGTATTTT.

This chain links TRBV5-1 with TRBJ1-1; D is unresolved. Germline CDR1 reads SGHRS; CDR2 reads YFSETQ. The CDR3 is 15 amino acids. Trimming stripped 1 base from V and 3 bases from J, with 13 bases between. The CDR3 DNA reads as TGCGCCAGCAGCTTGCTGGGGATCGTTGACACTGAAGCTTTCTTT. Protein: CASSLLGIVDTEAFF.

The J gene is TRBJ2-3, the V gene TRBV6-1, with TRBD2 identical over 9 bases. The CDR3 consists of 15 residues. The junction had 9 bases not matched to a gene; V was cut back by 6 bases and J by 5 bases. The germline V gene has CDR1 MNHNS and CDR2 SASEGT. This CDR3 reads CASSSSGSAVDTQYF. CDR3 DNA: TGTGCCAGCAGCAGTAGCGGGAGTGCAGTAGATACGCAGTATTTT.

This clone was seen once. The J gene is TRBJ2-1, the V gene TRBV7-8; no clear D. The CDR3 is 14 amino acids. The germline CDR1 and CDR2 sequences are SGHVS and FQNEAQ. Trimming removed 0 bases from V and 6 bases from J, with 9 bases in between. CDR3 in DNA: TGTGCCAGCAGCTTAGCGCGTCCGAGCAATGAGCAGTTCTTC. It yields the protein CASSLARPSNEQFF. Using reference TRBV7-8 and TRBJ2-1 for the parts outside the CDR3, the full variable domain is GAGVSQSPRYKVAKRGQDVALRCDPISGHVSLFWYQQALGQGPEFLTYFQNEAQLDKSGLPSDRFFAERPEGSVSTLKIQRTQQEDSAVYLCASSLARPSNEQFFGPGTRLTVL.

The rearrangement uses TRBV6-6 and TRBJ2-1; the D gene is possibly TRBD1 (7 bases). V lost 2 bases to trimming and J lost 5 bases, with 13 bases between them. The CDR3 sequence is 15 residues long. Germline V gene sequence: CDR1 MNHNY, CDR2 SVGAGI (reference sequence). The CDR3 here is CASSYAGQYNNEQFF. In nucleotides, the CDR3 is TGTGCCAGCAGTTACGCGGGACAGTACAACAATGAGCAGTTCTTC.

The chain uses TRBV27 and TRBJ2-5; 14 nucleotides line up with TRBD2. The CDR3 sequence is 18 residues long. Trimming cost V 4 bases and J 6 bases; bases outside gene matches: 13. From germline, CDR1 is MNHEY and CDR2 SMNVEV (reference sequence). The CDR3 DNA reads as TGTGCCAGCAGTTCCTATGGCCCCGGGACTAGCGGGAGTAAGACCCAGTACTTC. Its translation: CASSSYGPGTSGSKTQYF.

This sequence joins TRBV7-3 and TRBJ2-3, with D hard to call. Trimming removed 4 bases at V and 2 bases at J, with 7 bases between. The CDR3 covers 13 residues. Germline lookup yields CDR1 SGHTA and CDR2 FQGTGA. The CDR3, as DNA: TGTGCCAGCAGCTCCCTAGACACAGATACGCAGTATTTT. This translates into CASSSLDTDTQYF.

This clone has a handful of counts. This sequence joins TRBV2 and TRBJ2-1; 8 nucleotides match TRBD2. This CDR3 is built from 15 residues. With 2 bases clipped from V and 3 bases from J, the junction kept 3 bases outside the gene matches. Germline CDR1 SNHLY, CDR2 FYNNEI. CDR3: CASSEMSGSYNEQFF. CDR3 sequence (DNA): TGTGCCAGCAGTGAAATGAGCGGGAGCTACAATGAGCAGTTCTTC.

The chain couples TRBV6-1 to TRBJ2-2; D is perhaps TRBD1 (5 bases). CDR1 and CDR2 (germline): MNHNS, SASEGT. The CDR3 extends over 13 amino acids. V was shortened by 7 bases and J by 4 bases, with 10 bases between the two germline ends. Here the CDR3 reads CASIFQGTGELFF. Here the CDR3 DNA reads TGTGCCAGCATCTTCCAGGGCACCGGGGAGCTGTTTTTT.